These 31 T cell receptor beta chains share one sample of origin, sequenced in a study of T cell clonality in common variable immunodeficiency. Measured with immunoSEQ multiplex PCR; TCRdb has only the in-frame clones, and not every one. This sample has over 45,000 clones, each found more than once. The specimen was peripheral blood mononuclear cells. These receptors came from a person aged 18-70 years in good health.

With regard to this clone: The CDR3 goes on 3 residues after the read ends, and that part is filled in from the germline J gene. The rearrangement links TRBV20-1 to TRBJ1-2; no clear D gene. The CDR3 has 15 amino acids. Germline-derived CDR1 and CDR2 are DFQATT and SNEGSKA (reference sequence). CDR3 DNA, as far as it was read: TGCAGTGCTGCTTCCCCGGGTCTCAAGGCCAATGAC. This sequence encodes CSAASPGLKAND. The entire CDR3 protein is CSAASPGLKANDYTF.

Many counts were recorded for this clone. The missing CDR3 end, 3 residues past where the read stops, is filled in from the germline J gene. The chain has TRBV6-2 or TRBV6-3 and TRBJ1-5; D is unclear. Trimming stripped 0 bases from V and 7 bases from J, with 10 bases between. The length of the CDR3 is 14 residues. Germline values: CDR1 MNHEY, CDR2 SVGEGT. The CDR3 spells CASSYSLDYQPQHF. Partial CDR3 DNA: TGTGCCAGCAGTTACTCCCTCGACTACCAGCCC.

This clone occurred many times. The CDR3 extends 3 residues past the end of the read, so its final part is completed from the germline J gene. The rearrangement joins TRBV20-1 to TRBJ2-5; 8 nucleotides line up with TRBD1. The junction had 16 bases not matched to a gene; V was cut back by 5 bases and J by 2 bases. The CDR3 extends over 17 amino acids. CDR1 and CDR2 from the germline V gene are DFQATT and SNEGSKA (reference sequence). CDR3 protein: CSAPRTGSPSRQETQYF. The part of the CDR3 DNA that was read is TGCAGTGCTCCTCGGACAGGGAGCCCGTCCAGGCAAGAGACC.

The sample holds many counts of this clone. The read stops 3 residues short of the end of the CDR3; the missing end is completed from the germline J gene. V gene TRBV19 combines with J gene TRBJ2-7, with 9 nucleotides matching TRBD1. The V segment lost 2 bases and the J segment 6 bases; nucleotides outside the gene matches: 17. The CDR3 is 18 residues long. Germline V gene lookup returns CDR1 LNHDA and CDR2 SQIVND (reference sequence). The CDR3 bases that were read are TGTGCCAGTAGTATAAGATGGGGACAGGGCAGCCCGCCAAGCGAG. Encoded protein: CASSIRWGQGSPPSE. Given in full, the CDR3 is CASSIRWGQGSPPSEQYF. The full variable domain, rest sourced from reference TRBV19 and TRBJ2-7, is DGGITQSPKYLFRKEGQNVTLSCEQNLNHDAMYWYRQDPGQGLRLIYYSQIVNDFQKGDIAEGYSVSREKKESFPLTVTSAQKNPTAFYLCASSIRWGQGSPPSEQYFGPGTRLTVT.

This clone was seen at least ten times. The sequenced fragment ends 3 residues before the CDR3 boundary, so the rest is inferred from the germline J gene. The chain joins TRBV29-1 to TRBJ2-1, with 9 bases fitting TRBD1. Germline CDR1 and CDR2: SQVTM and ANQGSEA. This CDR3 spans 16 amino acids. The junction had 3 bases not matched to a gene; V was cut back by 0 bases and J by 0 bases. The sequenced CDR3 bases are TGCAGCGTTGAAGACCTGGACAGGGGCTCCTACAATGAG. Its translation is CSVEDLDRGSYNE. The CDR3 in full is CSVEDLDRGSYNEQFF.

This clone has a count of ten or more. Read sequence stops 3 residues before the CDR3 end, and the germline J gene provides the missing end. V usage is TRBV6-2 or TRBV6-3 and J usage is TRBJ1-2; maybe TRBD1 (5 bases). CDR1 and CDR2 from the germline V gene are MNHEY and SVGEGT. V dropped 8 bases and J dropped 3 bases, with 16 bases sitting between them. CDR3 size: 14 residues. CDR3 DNA (partial): TGTGCCAGCTCCCTACCGGACACATACTATGGC. Its translation: CASSLPDTYYG. The CDR3 in its entirety is CASSLPDTYYGYTF.

This clone was seen repeatedly, ten times or more. Read coverage stops 3 residues before the CDR3 terminus; the germline J gene supplies the remainder. The rearrangement links TRBV19 to TRBJ2-7; no firm D call. The V gene lost 1 base and the J gene lost 5 bases, with 12 bases spanning the gap. The V gene's germline CDR1 is LNHDA and CDR2 SQIVND (reference sequence). The CDR3 length is 14 residues. The sequenced part of the CDR3 DNA is TGTGCCAGTAGTATAGTAGCATCAATCCACGAG. Translated, it gives CASSIVASIHE. The entire CDR3 protein is CASSIVASIHEQYF.

This clone came up many times. The missing CDR3 end, 3 residues past where the read stops, is filled in from the germline J gene. V and J are TRBV29-1 and TRBJ2-7; 11 bases map to TRBD2. The CDR3 runs 16 residues. Trimming cost V 8 bases and J 2 bases; bases outside gene matches: 14. The V gene's germline CDR1 is SQVTM and CDR2 ANQGSEA. The CDR3 loop is CSLWAPGTSGTYEQYF. The covered CDR3 bases are TGCAGCCTTTGGGCACCTGGGACTAGCGGAACCTACGAG.

This clone was picked up many times. The read falls 3 residues short of the CDR3 end, and the missing part is taken from the germline J gene. The same CDR3 can be traced to other DNA sequences in this sample. The genes are TRBV20-1 and TRBJ1-5; the D gene is possibly TRBD1 (6 bases). The CDR3 consists of 12 residues. V gave up 4 bases and J gave up 4 bases, with 8 bases separating them. Per the germline V gene, CDR1 is DFQATT and CDR2 is SNEGSKA (reference sequence). The part of the CDR3 DNA that was read is TGCAGTGCTACCAGGGGAAATCAGCCC. Protein: CSATRGNQP. The whole CDR3 protein reads CSATRGNQPQHF.

On this clone itself: Read sequence stops 3 residues before the CDR3 end, and the germline J gene provides the missing end. V usage is TRBV2 and J usage is TRBJ1-1; possibly TRBD1 for D (5 bases). The CDR3 loop spans 13 amino acids. The V gene's germline CDR1 is SNHLY and CDR2 FYNNEI. V was trimmed by 1 base and J by 5 bases, leaving 8 bases between them. The CDR3 is CASSEGGETEAFF. CDR3 DNA, as far as it was read: TGTGCCAGCAGTGAAGGGGGGGAGACTGAA.

This clone appeared a few times. The read ends 3 residues before the CDR3 terminus; that terminus is restored from the germline J gene. J is TRBJ2-7 and V is TRBV5-5, with TRBD1 matching 7 bases. The CDR3 is made up of 15 amino acids. V lost 4 bases to trimming and J lost 4 bases; unmatched junction nucleotides: 11. Germline V gene data show CDR1 as SGHKS and CDR2 as YYEKEE (reference sequence). The CDR3 sequence: CASSTFGTEEYEQYF. The DNA read from the CDR3 is TGTGCCAGCAGCACATTCGGGACAGAGGAGTACGAG.

This clone was picked up many times. Read coverage stops 3 residues before the CDR3 terminus; the germline J gene supplies the remainder. The chain recombines TRBV5-1 with TRBJ1-1; tentative D call: TRBD1 (5 bases). The CDR3 totals 15 residues. Trimming took off 4 bases at V and 1 base at J, with 14 bases between the two ends. Germline CDR1 reads SGHRS; CDR2 reads YFSETQ. The chain's CDR3 is CASSPQGTWNTEAFF. The part of the CDR3 DNA that was read is TGCGCCAGCAGCCCCCAAGGGACTTGGAACACTGAA. The entire variable domain, with the rest obtained from reference TRBV5-1 and TRBJ1-1, is as follows: KAGVTQTPRYLIKTRGQQVTLSCSPISGHRSVSWYQQTPGQGLQFLFEYFSETQRNKGNFPGRFSGRQFSNSRSEMNVSTLELGDSALYLCASSPQGTWNTEAFFGQGTRLTVV.

This clone was seen repeatedly, ten times or more. Read sequence stops 3 residues before the CDR3 end, and the germline J gene provides the missing end. This chain connects TRBV12-3 or TRBV12-4 to TRBJ1-6, with 7 bases aligning to TRBD1. CDR3 length: 15 amino acids. The V segment lost 6 bases and the J segment 5 bases; nucleotides outside the gene matches: 7. The CDR3 DNA, read in part, is TGTGCCAGCAGGGCGACAGGGCTCAATAATTCACCC. Encoded protein: CASRATGLNNSP. The entire CDR3 protein reads CASRATGLNNSPLHF.

This clone came up a few times. Coverage ceases 3 residues before the CDR3 finishes, and the germline J gene fills in the end. The V call is TRBV18, the J call TRBJ2-5; weak D call: TRBD1 (5 bases). The V gene lost 2 bases and the J gene lost 1 base, with 5 bases spanning the gap. The CDR3 length is 13 residues. Germline CDR1 is KGHSH and CDR2 is LQKENI. The part of the CDR3 DNA that was read is TGTGCCAGCTCACCAGGGGCCCAAGAGACC. The encoded protein is CASSPGAQET. The entire CDR3 reads CASSPGAQETQYF.

This clone was seen at least ten times. The CDR3 end lies 3 residues beyond the end of the read and is filled in from the germline J gene. The chain uses TRBV20-1 and TRBJ2-3; 10 bases match TRBD1. V was pared by 6 bases and J by 1 base, with 1 base of the junction left unmatched. Germline values: CDR1 DFQATT, CDR2 SNEGSKA (reference sequence). This CDR3 spans 13 amino acids. The CDR3 DNA, read in part, is TGCAGTGCAGGGACAGGGGGCACAGATACG. It specifies CSAGTGGTDT. The full-length CDR3 reads as CSAGTGGTDTQYF.

This clone was detected ten times or more. The DNA ends 3 residues before the CDR3 does, and the rest of the CDR3 is filled in from the germline J gene. The chain is built from TRBV10-2 and TRBJ2-1; the D is unclear. The CDR3 runs 11 residues. Germline V gene data show CDR1 as WSHSY and CDR2 as SAAADI. Trimming stripped 5 bases from V and 7 bases from J, with 6 bases between. CDR3 amino acids: CASSWRNEQFF. CDR3 DNA, as far as it was read: TGCGCCAGCAGTTGGCGGAATGAG.

This clone was observed at least ten times. Read sequence stops 3 residues before the CDR3 end, and the germline J gene provides the missing end. The J gene is TRBJ1-2, the V gene TRBV5-1; 8 nucleotides align to TRBD1. V was clipped by 0 bases and J by 4 bases; unmatched bases: 5. Germline CDR1 and CDR2: SGHRS and YFSETQ. This CDR3 has 15 amino acids. This CDR3 reads CASSLGGQDSYGYTF. The CDR3 bases that were read are TGCGCCAGCAGCTTGGGGGGACAGGACTCCTATGGC. The variable domain in full, completed from reference TRBV5-1 and TRBJ1-2, reads KAGVTQTPRYLIKTRGQQVTLSCSPISGHRSVSWYQQTPGQGLQFLFEYFSETQRNKGNFPGRFSGRQFSNSRSEMNVSTLELGDSALYLCASSLGGQDSYGYTFGSGTRLTVV.

This clone was recorded a few times. The missing CDR3 end, 3 residues past where the read stops, is filled in from the germline J gene. Other DNA sequences within the sample encode an identical CDR3. The chain carries TRBV10-1 and TRBJ2-1; 10 bases align to TRBD1. The CDR3 is made up of 15 amino acids. Germline V gives CDR1 WNHNN, CDR2 SYGVQD (reference sequence). V lost 6 bases and J lost 9; bases outside the gene matches: 11. The CDR3 DNA, read in part, is TGCGCCAGCAGCCCCCGAGACAGGGGGCAGGGTGAG. This translates into CASSPRDRGQGE. The whole CDR3 region reads CASSPRDRGQGEQFF.

This clone was picked up a small number of times. The read stops 3 residues short of the end of the CDR3; the missing end is completed from the germline J gene. The chain couples TRBV19 to TRBJ2-4; 9 bases are a match to TRBD2. The CDR3 has 17 residues. From germline, CDR1 is LNHDA and CDR2 SQIVND (reference sequence). V was pared by 4 bases and J by 0 bases, with 7 bases of the junction left unmatched. This CDR3 reads CASSTPGLAGAKNIQYF. Partial CDR3 DNA: TGTGCCAGTAGTACCCCGGGACTAGCAGGAGCCAAAAACATT.

This clone was counted only a few times. Coverage ceases 3 residues before the CDR3 finishes, and the germline J gene fills in the end. The V call is TRBV2, the J call TRBJ2-3; a weak D match, TRBD2 (6 bases). CDR1 SNHLY and CDR2 FYNNEI come from the germline V gene. This CDR3 comprises 13 residues. V dropped 7 bases and J dropped 5 bases, with 13 bases sitting between them. The CDR3 region is CASTGGRGDTQYF. Partial CDR3 DNA: TGTGCCAGCACCGGGGGTCGGGGAGATACG.

The sample holds many counts of this clone. Read data end 3 residues before the CDR3 end; the end is taken from the germline J gene. The V gene is TRBV6-2 or TRBV6-3, the J gene TRBJ1-6; TRBD1 might be the D (6 bases). The CDR3 is 16 amino acids. V was cut by 3 bases and J by 9 bases, with 18 bases left in between. Looked up from germline, CDR1 is MNHEY and CDR2 is SVGEGT. CDR3 protein: CASSYKRQGLGSPLHF. The CDR3 bases that were read are TGTGCCAGCAGTTATAAACGGCAGGGGTTAGGTTCACCC.

This clone was recorded many times. The CDR3 extends 3 residues past the end of the read, so its final part is completed from the germline J gene. The chain has TRBV19 and TRBJ2-1; 10 bases line up with TRBD1. The CDR3 consists of 15 residues. The trim removed 3 bases at V and 8 bases at J, leaving 7 bases unmatched. Germline V CDR1 and CDR2: LNHDA, SQIVND (reference sequence). The sequenced part of the CDR3 DNA is TGTGCCAGTAGTATGGCCCCAGGACAGGGGGATGAG. The encoded protein is CASSMAPGQGDE. In full, the CDR3 is CASSMAPGQGDEQFF.

A few counts support this clone. The part of the CDR3 DNA that was read is TGTGCCAGCAGCTTGCCTCAGGGCAATCAGCCC. Translated: CASSLPQGNQP. Given in full, the CDR3 is CASSLPQGNQPQHF. The gene calls are TRBV7-8 and TRBJ1-5; unclear D gene. The CDR3 goes on 3 residues after the read ends, and that part is filled in from the germline J gene. V was clipped by 3 bases and J by 2 bases, with 8 bases between them. CDR1 SGHVS and CDR2 FQNEAQ come from the germline V gene. This CDR3 contains 14 residues.

This clone showed up many times. Read coverage stops 3 residues before the CDR3 terminus; the germline J gene supplies the remainder. The chain couples TRBV5-4 to TRBJ2-7; 7 positions match TRBD2. The CDR3 is 14 residues long. CDR1 is SGHNT, CDR2 YYREEE, per germline (reference sequence). V was pared by 1 base and J by 6 bases, with 7 bases of the junction left unmatched. The sequenced CDR3 bases are TGTGCCAGCAGCTTGTCGCTAGCGGCACGCGAG. This encodes CASSLSLAARE. The full-length CDR3 reads as CASSLSLAAREQYF.

This clone occurred many times. From the germline J gene comes the end of the CDR3, since the read stops 3 residues before it. This rearrangement joins TRBV20-1 to TRBJ2-3, with a weak D call TRBD1 (5 bases). The CDR3 runs to 13 residues. Germline loops: CDR1 DFQATT, CDR2 SNEGSKA (reference sequence). V was trimmed by 2 bases and J by 2 bases, leaving 8 bases between them. The CDR3 region is CSARRGNTDTQYF. CDR3 bases read: TGCAGTGCTAGAAGGGGTAACACAGATACG.

A note on this clone: The CDR3 is cut off 3 residues early in the read; its end comes from the germline J gene. The chain recombines TRBV7-9 with TRBJ2-3; 7 nucleotides agree with TRBD2. Trimming took 5 bases from V and 0 from J; bases not matched to a gene: 5. The length of the CDR3 is 15 residues. The V gene's germline CDR1 is SEHNR and CDR2 FQNEAQ (reference sequence). The CDR3 DNA, read in part, is TGTGCCAGCAGCCCCTTGGGGGGGAGCACAGATACG. It specifies CASSPLGGSTDT. The whole CDR3 sequence reads CASSPLGGSTDTQYF. The variable domain in full, completed from reference TRBV7-9 and TRBJ2-3, reads DTGVSQNPRHKITKRGQNVTFRCDPISEHNRLYWYRQTLGQGPEFLTYFQNEAQLEKSRLLSDRFSAERPKGSFSTLEIQRTEQGDSAMYLCASSPLGGSTDTQYFGPGTRLTVL.

Points on this clone: A much larger clone differs by one base, so this may be a read error. The read ends 3 residues before the CDR3 terminus; that terminus is restored from the germline J gene. The V and J genes are TRBV5-1 and TRBJ2-5, with TRBD1 matching over 7 bases. CDR3 length: 14 amino acids. Trimming removed 3 bases from V and 7 bases from J; junction bases left unmatched: 9. Per germline, CDR1 SGHRS and CDR2 YFSETQ. This CDR3 is CASSYDRVKGTQYF. The part of the CDR3 DNA that was read is TGCGCCAGCAGCTATGACAGGGTAAAAGGGACC.

In the case of this clone: The read ends 3 residues before the CDR3 terminus; that terminus is restored from the germline J gene. The rearrangement links TRBV7-6 to TRBJ2-3; 11 bases are a match to TRBD1. The V gene end was trimmed by 6 bases and the J gene end by 3 bases; junction bases not matched to a gene: 2. The CDR3 is 14 residues long. Germline assignment: CDR1 SGHVS and CDR2 FNYEAQ. This CDR3 is CASSRDRGTDTQYF. CDR3 bases read: TGTGCCAGCAGTCGGGACAGGGGGACAGATACG.

In this sample, this clone turned up many times. The CDR3 extends 3 residues past the end of the read, so its final part is completed from the germline J gene. The gene calls are TRBV7-6 and TRBJ2-1; tentatively, D is TRBD1 (6 bases). CDR1 and CDR2 (germline): SGHVS, FNYEAQ. This CDR3 contains 12 residues. V gave up 4 bases and J gave up 8 bases, with 9 bases separating them. The CDR3 protein is CASSSQGYEQFF. The sequenced part of the CDR3 DNA is TGTGCCAGCAGCTCACAGGGATATGAG.

As concerns this clone: The read ends 3 residues before the CDR3 terminus; that terminus is restored from the germline J gene. This chain connects TRBV6-2 or TRBV6-3 to TRBJ2-7; the match to TRBD1 covers 9 bases. V shed 7 bases, J shed 5 bases, and the junction held 9 bases outside the gene matches. The germline V gene encodes CDR1 MNHEY and CDR2 SVGEGT. There are 14 residues in the CDR3. The chain's CDR3 is CASTEGQGVHEQYF. The covered CDR3 bases are TGTGCCAGCACTGAGGGACAGGGCGTCCACGAG.

In this sample, this clone turned up many times. The read halts 3 residues ahead of the CDR3 end, with the missing end drawn from the germline J gene. The rearrangement joins TRBV20-1 to TRBJ1-5; a possible D gene is TRBD1 (5 bases). Germline V gene data show CDR1 as DFQATT and CDR2 as SNEGSKA (reference sequence). Trimming stripped 7 bases from V and 3 bases from J, with 13 bases between. The CDR3 length is 13 residues. Incomplete CDR3 DNA: TGCAGTGTTCGCGGGGGATTCAATCAGCCC. It encodes CSVRGGFNQP. From start to end, the CDR3 is CSVRGGFNQPQHF.